The source of this T cell receptor beta chain is a study of blood T cell repertoires in COVID-19. Across the whole study: Samples taken during acute and convalescent COVID-19 were collected in the United States, Italy and Spain.

The table came from immunoSEQ multiplex PCR; TCRdb's copy has only in-frame clones and leaves some out. The sample yields 120,000 or so clones, 80% seen once. Sequencing was carried out using peripheral blood. This receptor was taken from a human donor in a cohort sampled during active COVID-19.

The CDR3 DNA is TGTGCCAGCAGCCTCAACCGACAGGGGAGGAATGAAAAACTGTTTTTT. Its translation is CASSLNRQGRNEKLFF. The chain combines TRBV7-2 with TRBJ1-4; 8 positions match TRBD1. The length of the CDR3 is 16 residues. Germline V gene lookup returns CDR1 SGHTA and CDR2 FQGNSA. The V segment lost 5 bases and the J segment 5 bases; nucleotides outside the gene matches: 10. Complete variable domain (other parts from reference TRBV7-2 and TRBJ1-4): GAGVSQSPSNKVTEKGKDVELRCDPISGHTALYWYRQSLGQGLEFLIYFQGNSAPDKSGLPSDRFSAERTGGSVSTLTIQRTQQEDSAVYLCASSLNRQGRNEKLFFGSGTQLSVL.